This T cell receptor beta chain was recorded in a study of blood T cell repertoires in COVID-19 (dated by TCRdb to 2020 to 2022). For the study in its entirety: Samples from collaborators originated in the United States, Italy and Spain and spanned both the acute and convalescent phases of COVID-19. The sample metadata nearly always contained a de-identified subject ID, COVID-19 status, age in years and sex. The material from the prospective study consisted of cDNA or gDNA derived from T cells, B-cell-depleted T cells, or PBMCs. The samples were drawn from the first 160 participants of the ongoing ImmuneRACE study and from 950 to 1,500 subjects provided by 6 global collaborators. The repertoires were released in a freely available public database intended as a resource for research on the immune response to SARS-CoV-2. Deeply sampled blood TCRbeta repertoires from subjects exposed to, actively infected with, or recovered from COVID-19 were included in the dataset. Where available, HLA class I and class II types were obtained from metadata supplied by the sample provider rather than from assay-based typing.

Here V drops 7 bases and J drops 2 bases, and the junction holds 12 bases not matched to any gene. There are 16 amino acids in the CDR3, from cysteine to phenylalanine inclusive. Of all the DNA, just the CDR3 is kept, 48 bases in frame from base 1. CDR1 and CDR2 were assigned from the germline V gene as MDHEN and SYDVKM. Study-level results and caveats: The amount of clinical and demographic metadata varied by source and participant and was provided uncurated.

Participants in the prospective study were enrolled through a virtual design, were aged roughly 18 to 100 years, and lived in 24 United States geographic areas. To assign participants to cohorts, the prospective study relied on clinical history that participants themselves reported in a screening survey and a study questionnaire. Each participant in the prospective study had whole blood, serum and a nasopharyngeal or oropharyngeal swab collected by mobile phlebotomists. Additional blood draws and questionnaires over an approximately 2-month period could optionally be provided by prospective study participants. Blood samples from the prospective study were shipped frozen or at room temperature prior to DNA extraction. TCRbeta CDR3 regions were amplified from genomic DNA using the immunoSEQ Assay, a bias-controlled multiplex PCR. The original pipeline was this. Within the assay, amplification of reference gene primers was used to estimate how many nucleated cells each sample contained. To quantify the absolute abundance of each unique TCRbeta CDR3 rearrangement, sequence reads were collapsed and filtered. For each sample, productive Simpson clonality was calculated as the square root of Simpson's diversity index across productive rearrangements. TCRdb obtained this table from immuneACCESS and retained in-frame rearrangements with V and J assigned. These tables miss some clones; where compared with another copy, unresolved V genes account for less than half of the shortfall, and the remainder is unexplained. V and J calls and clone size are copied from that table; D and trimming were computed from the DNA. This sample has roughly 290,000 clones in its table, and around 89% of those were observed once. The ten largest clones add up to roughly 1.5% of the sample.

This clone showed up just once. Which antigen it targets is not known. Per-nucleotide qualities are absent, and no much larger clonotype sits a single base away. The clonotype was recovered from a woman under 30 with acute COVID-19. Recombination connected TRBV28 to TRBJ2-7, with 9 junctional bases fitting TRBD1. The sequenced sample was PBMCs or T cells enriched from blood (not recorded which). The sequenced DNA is TGTGCCAGCACCACACTCCGGGACAGGGTCGCCTACGAGCAGTACTTC. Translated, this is CASTTLRDRVAYEQYF. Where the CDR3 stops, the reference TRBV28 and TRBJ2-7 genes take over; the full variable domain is DVKVTQSSRYLVKRTGEKVFLECVQDMDHENMFWYRQDPGLGLRLIYFSYDVKMKEKGDIPEGYSVSREKKERFSLILESASTNQTSMYLCASTTLRDRVAYEQYFGPGTRLTVT.